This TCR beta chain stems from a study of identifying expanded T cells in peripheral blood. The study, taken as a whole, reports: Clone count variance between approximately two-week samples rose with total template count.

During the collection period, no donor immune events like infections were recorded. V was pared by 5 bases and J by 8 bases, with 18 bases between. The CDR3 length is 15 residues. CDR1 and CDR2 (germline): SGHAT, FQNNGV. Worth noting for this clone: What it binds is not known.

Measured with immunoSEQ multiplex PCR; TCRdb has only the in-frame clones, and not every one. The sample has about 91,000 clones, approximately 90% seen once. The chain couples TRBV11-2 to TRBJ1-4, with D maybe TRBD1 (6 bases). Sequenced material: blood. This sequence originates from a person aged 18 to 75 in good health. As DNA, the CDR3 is TGTGCCAGCAGCCCACAACAGGGAGGATCGGAAAAACTGTTTTTT. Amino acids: CASSPQQGGSEKLFF.